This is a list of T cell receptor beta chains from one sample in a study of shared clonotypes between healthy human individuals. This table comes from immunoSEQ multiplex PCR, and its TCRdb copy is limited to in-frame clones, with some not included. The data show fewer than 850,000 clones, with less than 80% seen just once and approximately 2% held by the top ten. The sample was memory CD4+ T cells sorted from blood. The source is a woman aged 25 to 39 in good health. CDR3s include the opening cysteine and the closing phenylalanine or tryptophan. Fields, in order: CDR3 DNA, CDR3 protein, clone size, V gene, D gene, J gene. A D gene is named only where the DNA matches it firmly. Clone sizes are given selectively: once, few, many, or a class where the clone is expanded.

TGCGCCAGCAGCGGGACCGGGACGGTCTATGGCTACACCTTC,CASSGTGTVYGYTF,-,TRBV5-1,-,TRBJ1-2
TGTGCCAGCAGTTACTCGCTAGCGGGCCCCTACGAGCAGTACTTC,CASSYSLAGPYEQYF,-,TRBV6-5,TRBD2,TRBJ2-7
TGTGCCAGCAGTTTAGGAGGGCACGGTGAAAAACTGTTTTTT,CASSLGGHGEKLFF,-,TRBV27,-,TRBJ1-4
TGTGCCAGCAGCCCCAGCCGAGCGGGAGCATGGGAGCAGTACTTC,CASSPSRAGAWEQYF,-,TRBV7-6,TRBD2,TRBJ2-7
TGTGCCACCAACCCCCCCGGGACAGCTGAAGCTTTCTTT,CATNPPGTAEAFF,few,TRBV28,TRBD1,TRBJ1-1
TGTGCCAGCAGCCCCACAGGCTTCAGGCAGCCCCAGCATTTT,CASSPTGFRQPQHF,-,TRBV28,-,TRBJ1-5
TGTGCCAGCAGCAATCTAGGGTGGGAGCTGTTTTTT,CASSNLGWELFF,-,TRBV9,-,TRBJ2-2
TGTGCCTGGAGTGTCGGAGGGGTAGGAGAGACCCAGTACTTC,CAWSVGGVGETQYF,-,TRBV30,-,TRBJ2-5
TGCGCCAGCAGCCAAGAACTCCTAGCTCCCTACAATGAGCAGTTCTTC,CASSQELLAPYNEQFF,-,TRBV4-1,-,TRBJ2-1
TGTGCCAGCAGCTGGGGACAGGCGATTACCTACGAGCAGTACTTC,CASSWGQAITYEQYF,-,TRBV7-2,TRBD1,TRBJ2-7
TGTGCCAGCAGTTTACGGGGGATCTCTAACTATGGCTACACCTTC,CASSLRGISNYGYTF,-,TRBV28,-,TRBJ1-2
TGTGCCAGCAGCCCCGCGCCTAGCGGAGCCTACGAGCAGTACTTC,CASSPAPSGAYEQYF,-,TRBV11-2,TRBD2,TRBJ2-7
TGTGCCAGCAGCTTCGATGGCCAAGAGACCCAGTACTTC,CASSFDGQETQYF,few,TRBV7-7,-,TRBJ2-5
TGTGCCAGCAGCTCACGGACGGGAGATAGCAATCAGCCCCAGCATTTT,CASSSRTGDSNQPQHF,-,TRBV7-9,-,TRBJ1-5
TGTGCCAGCAGTCCAGGGGGACTAGCGGGAAACATTCAGTACTTC,CASSPGGLAGNIQYF,few,TRBV28,TRBD2,TRBJ2-4
TGTGCCAGTAGTTTAGCGGGAGTTTACGGGGAGCTGTTTTTT,CASSLAGVYGELFF,-,TRBV19,TRBD2,TRBJ2-2
TGTGCCAGCAGCTCCCCGTTAAGTTTGGGAACTGAAGCTTTCTTT,CASSSPLSLGTEAFF,-,TRBV7-8,-,TRBJ1-1
TGTGCCAGTAGCGGGAGGGGGGACACTGAAGCTTTCTTT,CASSGRGDTEAFF,once,TRBV19,-,TRBJ1-1
TGTGCCAGTCTACAAGGACAGGGGGTCGATGGCTACACCTTC,CASLQGQGVDGYTF,few,TRBV28,TRBD1,TRBJ1-2
TGTGCCAGCAGTTCAGGGGGCCTCATGAACACTGAAGCTTTCTTT,CASSSGGLMNTEAFF,-,TRBV6-6,TRBD1,TRBJ1-1
TGTGCCAGCAGCCCCGGGGATTGGAGCTCCTACGAGCAGTACTTC,CASSPGDWSSYEQYF,-,TRBV9,-,TRBJ2-7
TGCAGCGTTGAAGTCAAGGGTTTAGAGACCCAGTACTTC,CSVEVKGLETQYF,-,TRBV29-1,-,TRBJ2-5
TGTGCCAGCAGTTTACCACAAGACTACAACTCCAGGGGCTACACCTTC,CASSLPQDYNSRGYTF,once,TRBV28,-,TRBJ1-2
TGTGCCAGCACCAACCTCAAGGGACAGTCGGGGGAGCAGTACTTC,CASTNLKGQSGEQYF,-,TRBV6-5,TRBD1,TRBJ2-7
TGTGCCAGCAGCTTATCGACAGCCTACGAGCAGTACTTC,CASSLSTAYEQYF,once,TRBV7-8,-,TRBJ2-7
TGCGCCAGCAGCTCCGGGACAGGGCCGACTGGGGCCAACGTCCTGACTTTC,CASSSGTGPTGANVLTF,-,TRBV5-1,TRBD1,TRBJ2-6
TGCGCCAGCAGCTTGGTGGCCGGGGTAGAGACCCAGTACTTC,CASSLVAGVETQYF,-,TRBV5-1,-,TRBJ2-5
TGTGCCAGCAGCCAAGATCCATTAGCGGGCACAGATACGCAGTATTTT,CASSQDPLAGTDTQYF,-,TRBV4-2,-,TRBJ2-3
TGTGCCAGCAGTAAAACCGGGACTAGCTCCACCGGGGAGCTGTTTTTT,CASSKTGTSSTGELFF,once,TRBV6-6,TRBD2,TRBJ2-2
TGTGCCAGCAGCCCCCGACAGATGAACACTGAAGCTTTCTTT,CASSPRQMNTEAFF,-,TRBV7-8,-,TRBJ1-1
TGCGCCAGCAGCTTGCAAGGAGAAGTGGTAGAGACCCAGTACTTC,CASSLQGEVVETQYF,-,TRBV5-1,-,TRBJ2-5
TGTGCCAGCCGACAGGGTTTGTTGGACTATGGCTACACCTTC,CASRQGLLDYGYTF,once,TRBV6-1,TRBD1,TRBJ1-2
TGCAGTGCTAGTATGTACAATGAGCAGTTCTTC,CSASMYNEQFF,-,TRBV20-1,-,TRBJ2-1
TGTGCCGGACAGACGAATCAGCCCCAGCATTTT,CAGQTNQPQHF,-,TRBV21-1,-,TRBJ1-5
TGTGCCAGCAGCGCGGGGACTCCTCCCGAGACCCAGTACTTC,CASSAGTPPETQYF,-,TRBV7-9,-,TRBJ2-5
TGTGCCCTCCCGGGGGACATGGAAGACTTTCCTGAAAACGAGCAGTACTTC,CALPGDMEDFPENEQYF,-,TRBV28,-,TRBJ2-7
TGCGCCAGCAGTGAAGTAAGGGGACAGCTCTACGAGCAGTACTTC,CASSEVRGQLYEQYF,-,TRBV10-1,TRBD1,TRBJ2-7
TGCAGCGTCAGACGATTTAGCGGGAGGGCCGACAATGAGCAGTTCTTC,CSVRRFSGRADNEQFF,-,TRBV29-1,TRBD2,TRBJ2-1
TGCGCCAGCAGCCAAGGGGTCCCCCCTAGCACAGATACGCAGTATTTT,CASSQGVPPSTDTQYF,-,TRBV4-1,-,TRBJ2-3
TGTGCCAGCAGCTTGGCCTTGAGCACAGATACGCAGTATTTT,CASSLALSTDTQYF,-,TRBV5-1,-,TRBJ2-3
TGTGCCAGCAGCCAGTCCGCCGGGACGGACACCGGGGAGCTGTTTTTT,CASSQSAGTDTGELFF,once,TRBV4-2,-,TRBJ2-2
TGTGCCAGCAGGCCCCGGGGGGGTCAATATGGCTACACCTTC,CASRPRGGQYGYTF,many,TRBV2,-,TRBJ1-2
TGCGCCAGCAGCCAAGAATTGGGGGAATTACGGCCCCAGCATTTT,CASSQELGELRPQHF,-,TRBV4-1,-,TRBJ1-5